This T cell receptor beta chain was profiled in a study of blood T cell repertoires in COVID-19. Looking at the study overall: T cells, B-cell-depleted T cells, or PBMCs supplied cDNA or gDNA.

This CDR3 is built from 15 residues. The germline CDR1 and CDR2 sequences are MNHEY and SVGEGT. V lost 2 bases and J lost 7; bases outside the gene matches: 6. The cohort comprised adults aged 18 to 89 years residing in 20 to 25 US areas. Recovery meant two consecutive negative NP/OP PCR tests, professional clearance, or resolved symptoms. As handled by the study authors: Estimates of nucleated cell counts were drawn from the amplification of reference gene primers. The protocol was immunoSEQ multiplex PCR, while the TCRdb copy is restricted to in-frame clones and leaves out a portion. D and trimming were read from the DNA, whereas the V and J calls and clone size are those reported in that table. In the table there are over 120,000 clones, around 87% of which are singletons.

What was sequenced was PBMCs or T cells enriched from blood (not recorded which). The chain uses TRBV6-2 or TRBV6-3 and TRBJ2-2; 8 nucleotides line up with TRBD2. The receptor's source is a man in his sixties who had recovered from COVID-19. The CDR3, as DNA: TGTGCCAGCAGTTACCTCGGACTAGCAGTCGGGGAGCTGTTTTTT. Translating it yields CASSYLGLAVGELFF.